The 26 T cell receptor beta chains below were found in one sample sequenced in a study of spatial heterogeneity in lung cancer (dated by TCRdb to between 2018 and 2020). Their cognate antigens are unknown. Overall results and qualifications from the work: The tumor nonsynonymous mutation count correlated with the number of expanded intratumoral alpha and beta TCRs.

Library preparation was by 5' RACE. TCRdb names NextSeq 500 as the instrument used. TCRdb trimmed public reads at Q25 via fastp, called clones via MiXCR and kept in-frame beta chains. One record per CDR3 amino acid sequence lists the most common genes and DNA. Within this sample are under 15,000 distinct CDR3 sequences, with roughly 5.2% of them counted one time only. Together, the top ten hold under 45% of the sample. Interpreted using the paper, the time point label stands for: sample taken at primary tumor resection. The sample consisted of lung tumor tissue, taken at surgery. These receptors all come from a male donor with early-stage non-small cell lung cancer.

Many counts were recorded for this clonotype. V is TRBV7-3 and J is TRBJ2-5, with 9 positions matching TRBD1. CDR1 is SGHTA, CDR2 FQGTGA, per germline. The CDR3 has 16 amino acids. V lost 5 bases and J lost 3; bases outside the gene matches: 10. In DNA, the CDR3 is TGTGCCAGCAGCCCCTCGACCGGGACAGGGAAAGAGACCCAGTACTTC. It translates to CASSPSTGTGKETQYF.

This clonotype came up a few times. This chain uses TRBV7-6 with TRBJ1-5; D remains unclear. This CDR3 is 14 amino acids long. V lost 1 base and J lost 3, with 7 bases in between. CDR1 is SGHVS, CDR2 FNYEAQ, per germline. CDR3 loop: CASSLGGFNQPQHF. In DNA, the CDR3 is TGTGCCAGCAGCTTAGGGGGTTTCAATCAGCCCCAGCATTTT. The variable domain in full, with the rest retrieved from reference TRBV7-6 and TRBJ1-5, is GAGVSQSPRYKVTKRGQDVALRCDPISGHVSLYWYRQALGQGPEFLTYFNYEAQQDKSGLPNDRFSAERPEGSISTLTIQRTEQRDSAMYRCASSLGGFNQPQHFGDGTRLSIL.

This clonotype was detected many times. The chain is built from TRBV9 and TRBJ2-1; no clear D. The CDR3 totals 13 residues. Trimming stripped 4 bases from V and 2 bases from J, with 7 bases between. Germline loops: CDR1 SGDLS, CDR2 YYNGEE. The CDR3 DNA is TGTGCCAGCAGCCCGGGTACCTACAATGAGCAGTTCTTC. This translates into CASSPGTYNEQFF.

This clonotype appeared many times. The chain carries TRBV4-3 and TRBJ2-3; 8 nucleotides line up with TRBD2. This CDR3 has 14 residues. The V gene end was trimmed by 3 bases and the J gene end by 3 bases; junction bases not matched to a gene: 2. From germline, CDR1 is LGHNA and CDR2 YSLEER. The CDR3 region is CASSQGGGTDTQYF. The CDR3 region has the DNA TGCGCCAGCAGCCAGGGCGGGGGGACAGATACGCAGTATTTT.

This clonotype was seen ten or more times. The V call is TRBV15, the J call TRBJ1-1, with D maybe TRBD1 (5 bases). CDR3 length: 13 amino acids. CDR1 is LNHNV, CDR2 YYDKDF, per germline (reference sequence). V lost 1 base and J lost 13, with 16 bases in between. CDR3 nucleotides: TGTGCCACCAGCAGAGCCAGGGAGGAGAGCTTTTTCTTT. Protein: CATSRAREESFFF.

This clonotype was counted ten times or more. This chain joins TRBV6-2 or TRBV6-3 and TRBJ2-7; 7 nucleotides agree with TRBD2. CDR3 length equals 15 residues. Germline V lookup: CDR1 MNHEY, CDR2 SVGEGT. Losses at the gene ends were 2 bases for V and 6 bases for J; bases not matched to a gene: 10. The CDR3 sequence: CASSYLTAGLSEQYV. For the CDR3, the DNA is TGTGCCAGCAGTTACCTAACAGCGGGACTGAGCGAGCAGTACGTC.

The rearrangement uses TRBV12-3 or TRBV12-4 and TRBJ2-5; possible D gene TRBD2, 6 bases. Trimming pared 5 bases from V and 3 bases from J, leaving 22 bases between. CDR3 size: 17 residues. The CDR3 loop reads CASSADLAVLQEETQYF. In DNA, the CDR3 is TGTGCCAGCAGTGCGGACTTAGCGGTCCTCCAAGAAGAGACCCAGTACTTC.

There are many counts of this clonotype. This chain connects TRBV20-1 to TRBJ2-3; 10 bases are a match to TRBD2. CDR1 is DFQATT, CDR2 SNEGSKA, per germline (reference sequence). V was pared by 5 bases and J by 4 bases, with 6 bases of the junction left unmatched. The CDR3 has 14 residues. The CDR3 sequence: CSAPSGRAPDTQYF. CDR3 in DNA: TGCAGTGCTCCAAGCGGGAGGGCCCCAGATACGCAGTATTTT.

This clonotype was counted at least ten times. This chain links TRBV4-2 with TRBJ2-1; 11 bases agree with TRBD2. V lost 0 bases and J lost 8; bases outside the gene matches: 6. CDR1 is LGHNA and CDR2 is YNFKEQ in the germline V gene. The CDR3 is 16 amino acids. The DNA of the CDR3 is TGTGCCAGCAGCCAAGATGGAATAGCGGGGGGGTATGAGCAGTTCTTC. This encodes CASSQDGIAGGYEQFF.

This clonotype was found many times. CDR3 sequence: CASSYSGGKYSPLHF. DNA for the CDR3: TGTGCCAGCAGTTACTCCGGCGGGAAATATTCACCCCTCCACTTT. The chain joins TRBV6-5 to TRBJ1-6; D unresolved. Germline V gene lookup returns CDR1 MNHEY and CDR2 SVGAGI. The CDR3 is 15 amino acids. Trimming shortened V by 0 bases and J by 8 bases, and 11 bases separated the two germline ends.

This clonotype was recorded at least ten times. The chain employs TRBV4-1 and TRBJ2-2; 11 bases agree with TRBD2. This CDR3 is 16 amino acids long. Germline assignment: CDR1 MGHRA and CDR2 YSYEKL. Trimming at V came to 4 bases and at J to 1 base, leaving 2 bases not matched to a gene. In nucleotides, the CDR3 is TGCGCCAGCAGCCTAGCGGGGGGGAAGAACACCGGGGAGCTGTTTTTT. The encoded protein is CASSLAGGKNTGELFF.

This clonotype has at least ten counts. The CDR3 coding sequence is TGTGCCAGCAGTCAACAGCGGGGTTACAAAAACATTCAGTACTTC. It codes for CASSQQRGYKNIQYF. V and J are TRBV28 and TRBJ2-4; 7 bases line up with TRBD2. V lost 5 bases and J lost 3; bases outside the gene matches: 7. Germline loops: CDR1 MDHEN, CDR2 SYDVKM. The CDR3 consists of 15 residues.

The table lists this clonotype with many counts. The chain has TRBV23-1 and TRBJ2-7, with no clear D. TRBV23-1 is assigned to the ORF class and has an uncertain function. The CDR3 contains 17 residues. V shed 2 bases and J shed 1 base, with 18 bases lying between them. CDR3 amino acids: CASSQTPRRKTSYEQYV. The CDR3, as DNA: TGCGCCAGCAGTCAAACCCCGCGACGAAAGACATCCTACGAGCAGTACGTC.

Within the sample, this clonotype is medium-sized. This sequence joins TRBV7-2 and TRBJ2-1, with D hard to call. Between the trimmed V and J ends, which lost 4 bases and 0 bases, there was a span of 10 bases. The CDR3 is 15 residues long. Per germline, CDR1 SGHTA and CDR2 FQGNSA. CDR3 coding DNA: TGTGCCAGCAGCTCAGATTCGGGCTCCTACAATGAGCAGTTCTTC. Encoded protein: CASSSDSGSYNEQFF. Full variable domain (rest looked up from reference TRBV7-2 and TRBJ2-1): GAGVSQSPSNKVTEKGKDVELRCDPISGHTALYWYRQSLGQGLEFLIYFQGNSAPDKSGLPSDRFSAERTGGSVSTLTIQRTQQEDSAVYLCASSSDSGSYNEQFFGPGTRLTVL.

The table lists this clonotype with many counts. The chain has TRBV5-1 and TRBJ1-5, with unresolved D. This CDR3 is 16 amino acids long. Per the germline V gene, CDR1 is SGHRS and CDR2 is YFSETQ. Trimming shortened V by 0 bases and J by 1 base, and 11 bases separated the two germline ends. CDR3 bases: TGCGCCAGCAGCTTGGAGAGGTTGTTGAGCAATCAGCCCCAGCATTTT. Amino acid sequence: CASSLERLLSNQPQHF.

By share, this clonotype counts as medium-sized. CDR3 bases: TGTGCCAGCAGGGTTGGACAGGGGTTGACACCCCTCCACTTT. This codes for CASRVGQGLTPLHF. The chain links TRBV27 to TRBJ1-6; TRBD1 matches at 9 bases. After removal of 6 bases from V and 11 bases from J, the junction contained 8 bases not matched to a gene. The CDR3 extends over 14 amino acids. Germline lookup yields CDR1 MNHEY and CDR2 SMNVEV (reference sequence).

This clonotype came up many times. The V call is TRBV2, the J call TRBJ2-1; D gene unclear. Germline V CDR1 and CDR2: SNHLY, FYNNEI. The CDR3 length is 17 residues. V was trimmed by 3 bases and J by 0 bases, leaving 15 bases between them. The CDR3 loop is CASSDPPGRASYNEQFF. The CDR3 DNA follows: TGTGCCAGCAGTGATCCCCCCGGACGTGCCTCCTACAATGAGCAGTTCTTC.

This clonotype came up many times. The rearrangement uses TRBV7-2 and TRBJ2-5; 7 bases are shared with TRBD1. The CDR3 is 14 amino acids. Germline V gives CDR1 SGHTA, CDR2 FQGNSA. V gave up 3 bases and J gave up 1 base; unmatched junction bases: 2. The CDR3 is CASSLTGSQETQYF. The CDR3 DNA reads as TGTGCCAGCAGCTTGACAGGGTCCCAAGAGACCCAGTACTTC.

By its share, this clonotype is large. J is TRBJ2-2 and V is TRBV3-1, with D uncertain. Trimming pared 4 bases from V and 0 bases from J, leaving 12 bases between. From germline, CDR1 is LGHDT and CDR2 YNNKEL (reference sequence). This CDR3 region has 16 residues. The CDR3 bases are TGTGCCAGCAGCCGATTAGGGTCCGCGAACACCGGGGAGCTGTTTTTT. This encodes CASSRLGSANTGELFF. The full variable domain, in which reference TRBV3-1 and TRBJ2-2 provide the parts outside the CDR3, is DTAVSQTPKYLVTQMGNDKSIKCEQNLGHDTMYWYKQDSKKFLKIMFSYNNKELIINETVPNRFSPKSPDKAHLNLHINSLELGDSAVYFCASSRLGSANTGELFFGEGSRLTVL.

Ten or more counts support this clonotype. V and J are TRBV7-9 and TRBJ2-1; D is possibly TRBD1 (5 bases). Trimming shortened V by 0 bases and J by 1 base, and 10 bases separated the two germline ends. Germline-derived CDR1 and CDR2 are SEHNR and FQNEAQ (reference sequence). This CDR3 contains 16 residues. The CDR3 DNA sequence: TGTGCCAGCAGCTTAGCACGACAGTGGTCCTACAATGAGCAGTTCTTC. Protein product: CASSLARQWSYNEQFF. Combining the CDR3 with reference TRBV7-9 and TRBJ2-1 gives the whole variable domain DTGVSQNPRHKITKRGQNVTFRCDPISEHNRLYWYRQTLGQGPEFLTYFQNEAQLEKSRLLSDRFSAERPKGSFSTLEIQRTEQGDSAMYLCASSLARQWSYNEQFFGPGTRLTVL.

This clonotype was seen repeatedly, ten times or more. V is TRBV27 and J is TRBJ2-7; D is unresolved. The germline gives CDR1 MNHEY, CDR2 SMNVEV (reference sequence). CDR3 length equals 11 residues. V was shortened by 4 bases and J by 2 bases, with 3 bases between the two germline ends. For the CDR3, the DNA is TGTGCCAGCAGTTCAACCTACGAGCAGTACGTC. Translation: CASSSTYEQYV.

This CDR3 reads CASSLVGGSHNEQFF. The CDR3 coding sequence is TGTGCCAGCAGCTTGGTGGGTGGGAGCCACAATGAGCAGTTCTTC. V and J are TRBV5-6 and TRBJ2-1, with D perhaps TRBD2 (5 bases). This CDR3 spans 15 amino acids. Trimming stripped 0 bases from V and 5 bases from J, with 12 bases between. The germline V gene encodes CDR1 SGHDT and CDR2 YYEEEE. Complete variable domain (other parts from reference TRBV5-6 and TRBJ2-1): DAGVTQSPTHLIKTRGQQVTLRCSPKSGHDTVSWYQQALGQGPQFIFQYYEEEERQRGNFPDRFSGHQFPNYSSELNVNALLLGDSALYLCASSLVGGSHNEQFFGPGTRLTVL.

This clonotype was recorded at least ten times. The genes are TRBV5-1 and TRBJ1-1; 7 positions match TRBD1. CDR3 length equals 13 residues. The V gene's germline CDR1 is SGHRS and CDR2 YFSETQ. V was clipped by 2 bases and J by 5 bases; unmatched bases: 3. Here the CDR3 reads CASSFQTGTEAFF. The CDR3 region has the DNA TGCGCCAGCAGCTTCCAGACAGGGACTGAAGCTTTCTTT.

This clonotype was counted ten times or more. This chain connects TRBV7-9 to TRBJ2-3, with 12 nucleotides matching TRBD2. CDR3 length: 17 amino acids. V lost 5 bases and J lost 1; bases outside the gene matches: 7. Germline loops: CDR1 SEHNR, CDR2 FQNEAQ (reference sequence). The CDR3: CASSPVRLAGGTDTQYF. The CDR3 DNA is TGTGCCAGCAGCCCGGTCCGACTAGCGGGGGGCACAGATACGCAGTATTTT. Full variable domain (remainder filled in from reference TRBV7-9 and TRBJ2-3): DTGVSQNPRHKITKRGQNVTFRCDPISEHNRLYWYRQTLGQGPEFLTYFQNEAQLEKSRLLSDRFSAERPKGSFSTLEIQRTEQGDSAMYLCASSPVRLAGGTDTQYFGPGTRLTVL.

This clonotype was observed many times. This chain joins TRBV7-2 and TRBJ2-5; 8 positions agree with TRBD2. V was clipped by 7 bases and J by 0 bases; unmatched bases: 10. Germline V gives CDR1 SGHTA, CDR2 FQGNSA. This CDR3 contains 16 residues. This CDR3 is CASKLTSGTYQETQYF. For the CDR3, the DNA is TGTGCCAGCAAACTAACTAGCGGCACGTACCAAGAGACCCAGTACTTC.

This clonotype was detected many times. This sequence joins TRBV29-1 and TRBJ1-2, with TRBD1 matching 10 bases. Germline-derived CDR1 and CDR2 are SQVTM and ANQGSEA. The CDR3 spans 13 residues. V shed 4 bases and J 2 bases; nucleotides not matched to a gene: 1. Written as DNA, the CDR3 is TGCAGCGTTGTGGGACAGGGGAACTATGGCTACACCTTC. This encodes CSVVGQGNYGYTF. The whole variable domain, filled in from reference TRBV29-1 and TRBJ1-2, reads SAVISQKPSRDICQRGTSLTIQCQVDSQVTMMFWYRQQPGQSLTLIATANQGSEATYESGFVIDKFPISRPNLTFSTLTVSNMSPEDSSIYLCSVVGQGNYGYTFGSGTRLTVV.